The clone carrying this T cell receptor (beta chain) was picked up a small number of times. Its antigen is unknown. The source of the sample is a study of OX40 agonist ivuxolimab in advanced cancers. Across the whole study: Dose-escalation patients were diagnosed with hepatocellular carcinoma, melanoma, renal cell cancer or head and neck cancer. Patients were 82.7% male with ages roughly 20 to 90, mean 60.

TCRdb keeps only in-frame clones here, not all; method: immunoSEQ multiplex PCR. The sample includes 55,000 to 75,000 clones, about 85% seen only once; the top ten take approximately 4%. Overall study results and limits: Mean expanded clone counts were higher in CD8+ than CD4+ T cells. In the expanded peripheral T cells, antigen specificity was never determined.

The V gene end was trimmed by 2 bases and the J gene end by 0 bases; junction bases not matched to a gene: 5. CDR3 length equals 15 residues. CDR1 is SGDLS and CDR2 is YYNGEE in the germline V gene. The TCR was taken from an adult with an advanced solid tumor such as melanoma, head and neck, liver or kidney cancer. The source was CD4+ or CD8+ T cells sorted from blood, collected in a trial of the OX40 agonist ivuxolimab. The gene calls are TRBV9 and TRBJ2-7; 7 bases are a match to TRBD1. In nucleotides, the CDR3 is TGTGCCAGCAGCGTTGACGGGGACAGCTCCTACGAGCAGTACTTC. Translated: CASSVDGDSSYEQYF.